The 13 T cell receptor beta chains reported below all come from one sample, sequenced in a study of blood T cell repertoires in COVID-19 (dated by TCRdb to the early 2020s). The library was produced with the immunoSEQ multiplex PCR assay. TCRdb holds this immuneACCESS table with in-frame rearrangements only. Some clones are missing; in checked studies, unresolved V genes explain under half, and the rest has no known cause. This sample comprises approximately 160,000 clones, more than 75% of them detected only once. Of the sample, less than 6% falls within the top ten clones. The material sequenced was PBMCs or T cells enriched from blood (not recorded which). The source of these receptors is a man in his forties who had recovered from COVID-19.

The CDR3 DNA reads as TGTGCCAGCAGTGGCCAACAGGGGGCGGTGGCCGGGGAGCTGTTTTTT. This sequence encodes CASSGQQGAVAGELFF. The V and J genes are TRBV6-1 and TRBJ2-2; TRBD1 agrees at 9 bases. The germline V gene has CDR1 MNHNS and CDR2 SASEGT. The CDR3 is 16 amino acids. J lost 6 bases, V lost 4 bases, and 9 bases had no gene match.

The chain uses TRBV14 and TRBJ2-3; 12 bases fit TRBD2. Germline V gives CDR1 SGHDN, CDR2 FVKESK. The CDR3 sequence is 17 residues long. The ends lost 8 bases at V and 5 bases at J; junction bases unmatched: 14. This CDR3 is CASGPLAGGPAGDTQYF. CDR3 bases: TGTGCCAGCGGTCCACTAGCGGGGGGCCCGGCCGGAGATACGCAGTATTTT.

This chain links TRBV5-1 with TRBJ2-2; TRBD1 matches at 9 bases. With 4 bases clipped from V and 2 bases from J, the junction kept 3 bases outside the gene matches. The CDR3 spans 15 residues. The germline V gene has CDR1 SGHRS and CDR2 YFSETQ. In nucleotides, the CDR3 is TGCGCCAGCAGCGCGACAGGGGGAAACACCGGGGAGCTGTTTTTT. Protein sequence: CASSATGGNTGELFF.

This chain joins TRBV19 and TRBJ2-7; 9 nucleotides align to TRBD1. Trimming took 8 bases from V and 2 from J; bases not matched to a gene: 4. The CDR3 consists of 13 residues. Germline CDR1 is LNHDA and CDR2 is SQIVND (reference sequence). The CDR3 bases are TGTGCCAGTGGGACAGGGACAGCCTACGAGCAGTACTTC. Residues: CASGTGTAYEQYF.

This clone appeared a few times. CDR3 nucleotide sequence: TGTGCCAGTCGAGCGGGACAGGGGACTACCATATATTTT. Encoded protein: CASRAGQGTTIYF. The V call is TRBV19, the J call TRBJ1-3; 10 bases match TRBD1. Trimming took 8 bases from V and 10 from J; bases not matched to a gene: 8. The CDR3 length is 13 residues. The V gene's germline CDR1 is LNHDA and CDR2 SQIVND (reference sequence).

This chain links TRBV27 with TRBJ2-3; D ambiguous. CDR3 size: 14 residues. CDR1 is MNHEY and CDR2 is SMNVEV in the germline V gene (reference sequence). V was clipped by 6 bases and J by 3 bases, with 13 bases between them. The CDR3: CASRLSPRTDTQYF. CDR3 bases: TGTGCCAGCAGACTCTCCCCTAGGACAGATACGCAGTATTTT.

CDR3 DNA sequence: TGTGCCAGCAGCTTATGGGCAACAGGGAAGGTTTCAGGTGGCTACACCTTC. The encoded protein is CASSLWATGKVSGGYTF. The rearrangement joins TRBV7-8 to TRBJ1-2, with D tentatively TRBD1 (6 bases). The CDR3 is 17 residues long. V lost 2 bases and J lost 7, with 23 bases in between. The V gene's germline CDR1 is SGHVS and CDR2 FQNEAQ.

The J gene is TRBJ2-7, the V gene TRBV5-1; D might be TRBD1 (5 bases). Germline V gene sequence: CDR1 SGHRS, CDR2 YFSETQ. Trimming stripped 0 bases from V and 1 base from J, with 14 bases between. The CDR3 is 16 residues long. CDR3 sequence: CASSLAIQAPSYEQYF. The CDR3 DNA reads as TGCGCCAGCAGCTTGGCCATACAGGCTCCTTCCTACGAGCAGTACTTC.

This rearrangement joins TRBV4-1 to TRBJ1-4; D gene unclear. V gave up 1 base and J gave up 5 bases, with 5 bases separating them. The germline V gene has CDR1 MGHRA and CDR2 YSYEKL. There are 13 residues in the CDR3. This CDR3 reads CASSQAVNEKLFF. As DNA, the CDR3 is TGCGCCAGCAGCCAAGCGGTAAATGAAAAACTGTTTTTT.

This clone appeared a single time. V and J are TRBV3-1 (or the pseudogene TRBV3-2) and TRBJ2-1; 7 bases fit TRBD2. This CDR3 has 17 residues. V shed 0 bases, J shed 8 bases, and the junction held 13 bases outside the gene matches. CDR1 is LGHDT, CDR2 YNNKEL, per germline (reference sequence). In DNA form, the CDR3 reads TGTGCCAGCAGCCAAGATCCCGCACGAGGACTAGTCTATGAGCAGTTCTTC. It codes for CASSQDPARGLVYEQFF.

This chain connects TRBV12-5 to TRBJ1-1; D may be TRBD1 (5 bases). The V end was cut by 2 bases, the J end by 9 bases, with 10 bases between. Germline V gives CDR1 LGHNT, CDR2 FRNRAP. This CDR3 has 12 amino acids. The CDR3 is CASGLYGGKAFF. The CDR3 DNA reads TGTGCTAGTGGTTTGTACGGGGGAAAAGCTTTCTTT.

The rearrangement links TRBV11-2 to TRBJ2-7; 8 nucleotides align to TRBD1. Trimming took 5 bases from V and 0 from J; bases not matched to a gene: 6. Looked up from germline, CDR1 is SGHAT and CDR2 is FQNNGV. This CDR3 contains 15 residues. The CDR3 nucleotides read TGTGCCAGCAGCATACGGACAGGGAACTCCTACGAGCAGTACTTC. Amino acids: CASSIRTGNSYEQYF.

The chain joins TRBV18 to TRBJ2-1, with 8 nucleotides matching TRBD1. The germline V gene encodes CDR1 KGHSH and CDR2 LQKENI. The V gene end was trimmed by 3 bases and the J gene end by 6 bases; junction bases not matched to a gene: 10. The CDR3 loop spans 16 amino acids. CDR3 in amino acids: CASSPDRGQTINEQFF. CDR3 coding DNA: TGTGCCAGCTCACCTGACAGGGGTCAAACTATCAATGAGCAGTTCTTC.